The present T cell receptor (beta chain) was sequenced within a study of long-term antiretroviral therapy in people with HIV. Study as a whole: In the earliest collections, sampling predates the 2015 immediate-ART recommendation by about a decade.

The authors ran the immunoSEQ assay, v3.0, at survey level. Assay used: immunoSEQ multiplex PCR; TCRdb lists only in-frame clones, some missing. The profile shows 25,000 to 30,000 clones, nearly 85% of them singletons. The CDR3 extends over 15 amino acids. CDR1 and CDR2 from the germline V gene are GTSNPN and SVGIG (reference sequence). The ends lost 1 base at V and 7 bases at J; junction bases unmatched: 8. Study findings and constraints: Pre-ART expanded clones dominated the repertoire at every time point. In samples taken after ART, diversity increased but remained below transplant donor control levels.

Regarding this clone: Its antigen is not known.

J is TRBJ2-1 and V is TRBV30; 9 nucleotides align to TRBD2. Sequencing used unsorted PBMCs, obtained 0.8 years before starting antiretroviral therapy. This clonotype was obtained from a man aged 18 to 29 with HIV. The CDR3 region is CAWSGAGGLWNEQFF. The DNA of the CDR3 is TGTGCCTGGAGTGGAGCGGGGGGCCTATGGAATGAGCAGTTCTTC.